A selection of T cell receptor beta chains follows, all from one sample in a study of T cell changes during pregnancy in multiple sclerosis. This table comes from immunoSEQ multiplex PCR, and its TCRdb copy is limited to in-frame clones, with some not included. This sample yields around 77,000 clones, of which around 90% are seen a single time; 1% to 1.5% belongs to the top ten. Sequencing was performed on peripheral blood, taken in the third trimester of pregnancy. The receptors were gathered from a female donor with multiple sclerosis, enrolled in a pregnancy study. CDR3s include the opening cysteine and the closing phenylalanine or tryptophan. D genes are given only for firm matches. Size is omitted from some rows. Given values are once, few, many or a class for expanded clones.

d_call,clone_size,j_call,v_call,cdr3_length,cdr3_nt,cdr3_aa
.,.,TRBJ1-2,TRBV21-1,14,TGTGCCAGCAGGGCGGCGACAGGGAGTTTCGGCTACACCTTC,CASRAATGSFGYTF
TRBD1,.,TRBJ1-1,TRBV4-1,14,TGCGCCAGCGGCGACCCGACAGGGAGTACTGAAGCTTTCTTT,CASGDPTGSTEAFF
TRBD1,.,TRBJ1-2,TRBV6-1,15,TGTGCCAGCAGTGAAATACAGGGACAGCAGTATGGCTACACCTTC,CASSEIQGQQYGYTF
.,once,TRBJ2-1,TRBV19,15,TGTGCCAGTAGTAACCCGGGATTAGTCGACAATGAGCAGTTCTTC,CASSNPGLVDNEQFF
TRBD2,.,TRBJ2-3,TRBV9,16,TGTGCCAGCAGCGTAGGGACTAGCGGGACTACAGATACGCAGTATTTT,CASSVGTSGTTDTQYF
.,.,TRBJ1-1,TRBV19,16,TGTGCCAGTAGTATCGGGACCTCGGGAGGTGTCACTGAAGCTTTCTTT,CASSIGTSGGVTEAFF
.,once,TRBJ1-6,TRBV30,14,TGTGCCTGGAGGGAGGACTCCTATAATTCACCCCTCCACTTT,CAWREDSYNSPLHF
.,.,TRBJ1-4,TRBV6-4,13,TGTGCCAGCAGTTTTGGAATGGGCGAAAAACTGTTTTTT,CASSFGMGEKLFF
TRBD1,.,TRBJ1-1,TRBV27,15,TGTGCCAGCAGTTTATGGCAGGGGGCTGTCACTGAAGCTTTCTTT,CASSLWQGAVTEAFF
TRBD2,.,TRBJ2-7,TRBV4-1,18,TGCGCCAGCAGCCAAGTATGGGTAGCGGGAGAGCGCGGCTACGAGCAGTACTTC,CASSQVWVAGERGYEQYF
.,.,TRBJ2-1,TRBV2,14,TGTGCCAGCAGTTCGATAGCGACCTACAATGAGCAGTTCTTC,CASSSIATYNEQFF
.,.,TRBJ2-6,TRBV28,12,TGTGCCAGCAGGAGTGGGGCCAACGTCCTGACTTTC,CASRSGANVLTF
.,.,TRBJ2-5,TRBV18,14,TGTGCCAGCTCACCCCGGGGGTCTCAAGAGACCCAGTACTTC,CASSPRGSQETQYF
TRBD1,.,TRBJ1-4,TRBV6-6,15,TGTGCCAGCAGTTACTTAGGACAGGGTGATGAAAAACTGTTTTTT,CASSYLGQGDEKLFF
.,.,TRBJ2-4,TRBV19,14,TGTGCCAGTAGTATAGCGGGAACCAAAAACATTCAGTACTTC,CASSIAGTKNIQYF
TRBD1,.,TRBJ2-7,TRBV10-3,14,TGTGCCATCAGCCGACAGGGGAATGACTACGAGCAGTACTTC,CAISRQGNDYEQYF
.,.,TRBJ1-1,TRBV15,13,TGTGCCACCAGCAGAGATCATCTCGAGAAAGCTTTCTTT,CATSRDHLEKAFF
.,once,TRBJ1-4,TRBV5-6,18,TGTGCCAGCAGCCACGGACAGCAGTCTTTCTTATATAATGAAAAACTGTTTTTT,CASSHGQQSFLYNEKLFF
TRBD2,.,TRBJ2-7,TRBV29-1,13,TGCAGCGTTACTAGCGACAAATCCTACGAGCAGTACTTC,CSVTSDKSYEQYF
TRBD1,.,TRBJ2-1,TRBV18,14,TGTGCCAGCTCACCAGGACAGGGGACAAATGAGCAGTTCTTC,CASSPGQGTNEQFF
TRBD2,.,TRBJ2-3,TRBV28,18,TGTGCCAGCATTTCCCTAGCGGGCATAGGGCCTGGCACAGATACGCAGTATTTT,CASISLAGIGPGTDTQYF
.,.,TRBJ1-2,TRBV2,14,TGTGCCAGCAGTGAAAAAGGGGGGGGCCTAGGCTACACCTTC,CASSEKGGGLGYTF
.,.,TRBJ1-4,TRBV19,14,TGTGCCAGTAGTCCACAGACGACTAATGAAAAACTGTTTTTT,CASSPQTTNEKLFF
TRBD1,.,TRBJ1-2,TRBV4-1,18,TGCGCCAGCAGCCAACCACCGGGACAGGGGGCGAACCACTATGGCTACACCTTC,CASSQPPGQGANHYGYTF
.,.,TRBJ2-7,TRBV27,14,TGTGCCAGCAGTTCCTGGGGGGACCCCTACGAGCAGTACTTC,CASSSWGDPYEQYF
.,.,TRBJ2-4,TRBV19,13,TGTGCCAGTAGTCCGACTAGTCAAAACATTCAGTACTTC,CASSPTSQNIQYF
.,.,TRBJ2-5,TRBV19,14,TGTGCCAGTAGCCCCCAGACAGTCTCGGAGACCCAGTACTTC,CASSPQTVSETQYF
TRBD1,.,TRBJ2-7,TRBV19,16,TGTGCCAGTAGTATCCGGGACAGTCATATAACCTACGAGCAGTACTTC,CASSIRDSHITYEQYF
TRBD1,.,TRBJ2-1,TRBV2,15,TGTGCCAGCAGTGAAGGGACAGGGGAGAGCAATGAGCAGTTCTTC,CASSEGTGESNEQFF
.,.,TRBJ2-1,TRBV19,14,TGTGCCAGTAGTATGGGAGACTCCTACAATGAGCAGTTCTTC,CASSMGDSYNEQFF
.,.,TRBJ2-5,TRBV29-1,13,TGCAGCGTTGAAAGACAGAAACGAGAGACCCAGTACTTC,CSVERQKRETQYF
.,.,TRBJ1-1,TRBV5-1,13,TGCGCCAGCAGCTTTGAGGGGGAGACTGAAGCTTTCTTT,CASSFEGETEAFF